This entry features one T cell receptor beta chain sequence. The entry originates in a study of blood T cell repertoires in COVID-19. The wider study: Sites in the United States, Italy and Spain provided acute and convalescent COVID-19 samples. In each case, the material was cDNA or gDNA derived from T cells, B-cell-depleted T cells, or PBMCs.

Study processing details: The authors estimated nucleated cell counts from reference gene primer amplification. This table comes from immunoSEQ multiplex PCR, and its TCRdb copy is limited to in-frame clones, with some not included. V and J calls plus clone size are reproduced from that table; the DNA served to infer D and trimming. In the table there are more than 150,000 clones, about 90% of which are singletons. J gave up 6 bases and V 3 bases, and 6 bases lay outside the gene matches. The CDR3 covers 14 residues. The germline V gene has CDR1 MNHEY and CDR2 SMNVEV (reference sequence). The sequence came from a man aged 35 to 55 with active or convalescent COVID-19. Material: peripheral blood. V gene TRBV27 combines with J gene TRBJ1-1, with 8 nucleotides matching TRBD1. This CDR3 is CASSFGSGGSEAFF. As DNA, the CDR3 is TGTGCCAGCAGTTTTGGGTCAGGGGGCTCTGAAGCTTTCTTT.